The clone carrying this T cell receptor (beta chain) was detected many times. Its antigen is undetermined. The ends lost 8 bases at V and 6 bases at J; junction bases unmatched: 8. Germline CDR1 is MGHDK and CDR2 is SYGVNS. The CDR3 is 14 amino acids. The data originate from a study of read filtering for tumor transcriptome and immune sequencing. Points from the study as a whole: Dropping single-read clonotypes raised IR-seq and RNA-seq shared-clonotype correlation.

This library used roughly 400 ng RNA and molecular barcoded adaptors spanning alpha/delta and beta/gamma chains. One entry per CDR3 protein, called by TCRdb with MiXCR from the reads. This sample has approximately 61,000 distinct CDR3 sequences, with roughly 19% found just once. The rearrangement links TRBV25-1 to TRBJ1-5; 9 bases match TRBD1. This clonotype was sampled from a donor at least 40 years old with multiple myeloma. Sequences were obtained from a population of CD138-negative cells sorted from bone marrow. CDR3 DNA: TGTGCCAGCCAAGCTACAGGGGGCGGTCAGCCCCAGCATTTT. It codes for CASQATGGGQPQHF.